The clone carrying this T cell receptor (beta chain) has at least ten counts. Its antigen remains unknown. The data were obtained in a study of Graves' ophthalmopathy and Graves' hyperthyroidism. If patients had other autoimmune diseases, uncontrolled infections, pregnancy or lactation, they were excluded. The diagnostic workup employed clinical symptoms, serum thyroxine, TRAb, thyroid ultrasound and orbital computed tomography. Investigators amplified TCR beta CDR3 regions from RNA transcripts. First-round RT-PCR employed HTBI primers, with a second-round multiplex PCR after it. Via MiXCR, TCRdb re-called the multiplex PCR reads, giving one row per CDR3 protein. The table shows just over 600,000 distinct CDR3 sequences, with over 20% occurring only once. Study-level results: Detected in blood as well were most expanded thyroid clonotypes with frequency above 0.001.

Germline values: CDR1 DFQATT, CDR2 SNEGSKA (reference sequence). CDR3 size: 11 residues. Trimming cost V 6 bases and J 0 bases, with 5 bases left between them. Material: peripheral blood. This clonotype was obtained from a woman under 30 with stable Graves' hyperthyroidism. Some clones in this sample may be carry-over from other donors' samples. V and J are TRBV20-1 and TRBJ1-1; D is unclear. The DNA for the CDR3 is TGCAGTGCCCGACTGAACACTGAAGCTTTCTTT. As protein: CSARLNTEAFF.